These 7 T cell receptor beta chains originate from one sample sequenced in a study of T cells in tuberculosis. Clones were sequenced by immunoSEQ multiplex PCR, and TCRdb holds only the in-frame ones, with some missing. The data show about 23,000 clones, roughly 97% seen once. The source material was PBMCs. Receptor source: a donor aged 10 to 29 with latent tuberculosis or without tuberculosis infection.

The chain is built from TRBV2 and TRBJ2-7; maybe TRBD1 (6 bases). CDR1 is SNHLY and CDR2 is FYNNEI in the germline V gene. The V end was cut by 2 bases, the J end by 2 bases, with 13 bases between. The CDR3 extends over 15 amino acids. The CDR3 DNA reads as TGTGCCAGCAGTGAATCGGGACATTCCCCCTACGAGCAGTACTTC. Translating gives CASSESGHSPYEQYF.

J is TRBJ1-2 and V is TRBV5-1; maybe TRBD1 (5 bases). Trimming shortened V by 0 bases and J by 2 bases, and 17 bases separated the two germline ends. The CDR3 totals 17 residues. Germline values: CDR1 SGHRS, CDR2 YFSETQ. CDR3 amino acids: CASSLGGYDGRNYGYTF. The CDR3, as DNA: TGCGCCAGCAGCTTGGGGGGCTATGATGGACGAAACTATGGCTACACCTTC.

This sequence joins TRBV5-1 and TRBJ2-1; perhaps TRBD1 as D (6 bases). The ends were cut back, 4 bases at V and 3 bases at J, with 14 bases in the middle. Germline values: CDR1 SGHRS, CDR2 YFSETQ. CDR3 length: 15 residues. The DNA of the CDR3 is TGCGCCAGCAGCGTAACAGGGACGGGCTACAATGAGCAGTTCTTC. Encoded protein: CASSVTGTGYNEQFF.

This chain connects TRBV7-9 to TRBJ1-1, with D tentatively TRBD1 (6 bases). V lost 4 bases, J lost 0 bases, and 12 bases lay in between. The germline CDR1 and CDR2 sequences are SEHNR and FQNEAQ (reference sequence). This CDR3 is 15 amino acids long. CDR3 bases: TGTGCCAGCAGCTCACCACAGGGTATGAACACTGAAGCTTTCTTT. Residues: CASSSPQGMNTEAFF.

The chain employs TRBV27 and TRBJ2-7, with TRBD1 matching over 10 bases. V shed 2 bases, J shed 2 bases, and the junction held 6 bases outside the gene matches. This CDR3 contains 16 residues. CDR1 is MNHEY and CDR2 is SMNVEV in the germline V gene (reference sequence). The CDR3 bases are TGTGCCAGCAGTTTAGGGGACAGGGGTTTAGCCTACGAGCAGTACTTC. This sequence encodes CASSLGDRGLAYEQYF.

The V and J genes are TRBV7-8 and TRBJ2-4, with a tentative D call TRBD1 (5 bases). From germline, CDR1 is SGHVS and CDR2 FQNEAQ. The CDR3 is made up of 16 amino acids. V was cut by 1 base and J by 3 bases, with 13 bases left in between. The CDR3 sequence is CASSLDGAVRKNIQYF. In DNA, the CDR3 is TGTGCCAGCAGCTTAGATGGGGCAGTGCGCAAAAACATTCAGTACTTC. Full variable domain (outside the CDR3, taken from reference TRBV7-8 and TRBJ2-4): GAGVSQSPRYKVAKRGQDVALRCDPISGHVSLFWYQQALGQGPEFLTYFQNEAQLDKSGLPSDRFFAERPEGSVSTLKIQRTQQEDSAVYLCASSLDGAVRKNIQYFGAGTRLSVL.

V is TRBV19 and J is TRBJ2-5; TRBD1 matches at 7 bases. The ends lost 6 bases at V and 4 bases at J; junction bases unmatched: 5. Germline assignment: CDR1 LNHDA and CDR2 SQIVND (reference sequence). This CDR3 has 13 residues. The CDR3 protein is CASSWTGAETQYF. The CDR3, as DNA: TGTGCCAGTAGCTGGACAGGCGCAGAGACCCAGTACTTC.